The clone carrying this T cell receptor (beta chain) was found a few times. Its antigen is unknown. Libraries were prepared by immunoSEQ multiplex PCR; TCRdb keeps only in-frame clonotypes and omits some of them. The data contain 30,000 to 35,000 clones, roughly three fifths of them singletons. Documented time point: week 5, during vaccination. Doses consisted of 300 ug of mutant IDH1 20-mer peptide each, paired with topical imiquimod. These data come from a study of a mutant IDH1 vaccine in newly diagnosed glioma. The clonotype originates from a woman in her late teens or twenties with glioma. Material: PBMCs, obtained from a glioma patient whose treatment included an IDH1 peptide vaccine.

The CDR3 spells CATSTGQTDNSPLHF. Here the CDR3 DNA reads TGTGCCACCAGCACGGGACAGACAGATAATTCACCCCTCCACTTT. The V gene is TRBV15, the J gene TRBJ1-6, with 7 bases identical to TRBD1. The CDR3 length is 15 residues. V dropped 4 bases and J dropped 5; count of bases not matched to a gene: 5. CDR1 is LNHNV and CDR2 is YYDKDF in the germline V gene (reference sequence).